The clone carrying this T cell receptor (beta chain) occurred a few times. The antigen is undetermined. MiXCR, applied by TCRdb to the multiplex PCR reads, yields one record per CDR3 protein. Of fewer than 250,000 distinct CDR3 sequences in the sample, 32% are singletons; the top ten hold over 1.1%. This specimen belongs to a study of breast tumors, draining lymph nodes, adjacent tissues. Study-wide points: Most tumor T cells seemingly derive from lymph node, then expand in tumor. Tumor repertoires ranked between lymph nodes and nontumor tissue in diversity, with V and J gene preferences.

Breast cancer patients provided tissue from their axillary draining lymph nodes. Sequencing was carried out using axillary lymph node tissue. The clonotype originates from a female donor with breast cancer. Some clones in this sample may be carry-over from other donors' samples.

CDR3: CSARDAQKSATGELFF. In nucleotides, the CDR3 is TGCAGTGCTAGAGATGCCCAGAAGTCGGCCACCGGGGAGCTGTTTTTT. The gene calls are TRBV20-1 and TRBJ2-2; D is unclear. This CDR3 is 16 amino acids long. Per germline, CDR1 DFQATT and CDR2 SNEGSKA (reference sequence). V shed 0 bases and J shed 4 bases, with 15 bases lying between them.